This T cell receptor (beta chain) stems from a study of early T cells in non-severe SARS-CoV-2 infection. Study overall: Whole-blood bulk RNA, unsorted, was sequenced, and chains were unpaired.

Study-level points and caveats: Database matching using VDJdb favored anti-spike CD8 responses, with private and CD4 specificities left missing.

Unique molecular identifier tags were affixed to discrete cDNA molecules. Each CDR3 protein is one row after TCRdb ran MiXCR on the 5' RACE reads. The sample includes about 56,000 distinct CDR3 sequences, more than 13% of them seen just once. Losses at the gene ends were 4 bases for V and 1 base for J; bases not matched to a gene: 10. This CDR3 is 18 amino acids long. Germline V gene lookup returns CDR1 LGHNT and CDR2 FRNRAP. A word on this clonotype: The target antigen is unknown.

The rearrangement links TRBV12-5 to TRBJ2-2; 9 bases fit TRBD1. Sequences were derived from whole blood, sampled at baseline. The TCR originated in an adult who was a healthcare worker with PCR-confirmed SARS-CoV-2 infection or an uninfected control (not recorded which). The CDR3 region has the DNA TGTGCTAGTGGTTCAACCCCCGGGACAGGGCTGAACACCGGGGAGCTGTTTTTT. Protein sequence: CASGSTPGTGLNTGELFF.